This TCR beta chain stems from a study of T cell clonality in common variable immunodeficiency. Study conclusions and caveats: Common variable immunodeficiency TCR beta sequences reportedly had fewer deletions and N-nucleotide insertions. The cause of increased CVID clonality remains unclear without subpopulation sequencing.

This clone was seen ten or more times. Its antigen is unknown. The read comes to an end 3 residues before the CDR3 does, leaving the germline J gene to fill in the end. Caucasian heritage predominated among both patients and controls. V was shortened by 4 bases and J by 6 bases, with 8 bases between the two germline ends. Germline CDR1 MNHNS, CDR2 SASEGT. There are 12 residues in the CDR3. The repertoire was sequenced with immunoSEQ multiplex PCR; TCRdb's copy has only in-frame clones and lacks some. Altogether some 60,000 clones were found in the sample, and no singletons occur. Sequencing input: peripheral blood mononuclear cells. The gene calls are TRBV6-1 and TRBJ2-3; D is uncertain. The source of this sequence is a person between 18 and 70 years old in good health. Here the CDR3 reads CASSGYSDTQYF. CDR3 DNA, as far as it was read: TGTGCCAGCAGTGGATACTCGGATACG.